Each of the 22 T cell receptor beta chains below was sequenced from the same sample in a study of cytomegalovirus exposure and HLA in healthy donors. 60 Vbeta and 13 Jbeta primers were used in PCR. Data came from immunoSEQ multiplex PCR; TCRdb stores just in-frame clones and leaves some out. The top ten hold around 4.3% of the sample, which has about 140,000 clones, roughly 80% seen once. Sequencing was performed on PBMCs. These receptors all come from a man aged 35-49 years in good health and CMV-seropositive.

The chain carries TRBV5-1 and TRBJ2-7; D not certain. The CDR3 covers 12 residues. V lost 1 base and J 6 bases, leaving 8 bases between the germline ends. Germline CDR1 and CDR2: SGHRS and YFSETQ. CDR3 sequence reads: CASSLSRIEQYF. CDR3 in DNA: TGCGCCAGCAGCTTGTCTAGAATCGAGCAGTACTTC.

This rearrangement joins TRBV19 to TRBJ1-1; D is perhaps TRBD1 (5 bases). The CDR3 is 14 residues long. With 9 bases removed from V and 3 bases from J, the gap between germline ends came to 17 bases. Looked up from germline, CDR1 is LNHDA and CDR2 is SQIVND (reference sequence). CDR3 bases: TGTGCCAGCCTGCAGTGGGGCCGGCACACTGAAGCTTTCTTT. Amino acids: CASLQWGRHTEAFF.

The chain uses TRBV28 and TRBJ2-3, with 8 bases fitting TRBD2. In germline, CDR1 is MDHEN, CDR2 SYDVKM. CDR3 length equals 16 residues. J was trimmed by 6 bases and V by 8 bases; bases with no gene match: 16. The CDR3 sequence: CASSGRLAGPGDTQYF. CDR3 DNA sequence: TGTGCCAGCTCGGGTCGCCTAGCGGGCCCGGGGGATACGCAGTATTTT. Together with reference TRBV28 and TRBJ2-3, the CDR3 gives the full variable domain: DVKVTQSSRYLVKRTGEKVFLECVQDMDHENMFWYRQDPGLGLRLIYFSYDVKMKEKGDIPEGYSVSREKKERFSLILESASTNQTSMYLCASSGRLAGPGDTQYFGPGTRLTVL.

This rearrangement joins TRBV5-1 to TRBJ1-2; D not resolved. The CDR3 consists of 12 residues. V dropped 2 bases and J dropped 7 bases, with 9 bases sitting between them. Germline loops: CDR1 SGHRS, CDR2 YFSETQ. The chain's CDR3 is CASSFTPGGYTF. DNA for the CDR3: TGCGCCAGCAGCTTTACCCCGGGTGGCTACACCTTC. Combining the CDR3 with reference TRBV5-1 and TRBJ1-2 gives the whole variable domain KAGVTQTPRYLIKTRGQQVTLSCSPISGHRSVSWYQQTPGQGLQFLFEYFSETQRNKGNFPGRFSGRQFSNSRSEMNVSTLELGDSALYLCASSFTPGGYTFGSGTRLTVV.

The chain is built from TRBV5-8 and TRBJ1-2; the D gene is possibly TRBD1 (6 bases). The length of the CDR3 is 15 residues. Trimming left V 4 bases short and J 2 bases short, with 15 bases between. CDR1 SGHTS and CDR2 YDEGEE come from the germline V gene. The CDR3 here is CASSENRELNYGYTF. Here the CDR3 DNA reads TGTGCCAGCAGCGAAAACAGGGAATTGAACTATGGCTACACCTTC.

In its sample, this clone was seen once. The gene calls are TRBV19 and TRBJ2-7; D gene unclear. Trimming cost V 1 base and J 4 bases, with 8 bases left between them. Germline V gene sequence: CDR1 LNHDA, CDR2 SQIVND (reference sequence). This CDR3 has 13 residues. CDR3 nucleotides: TGTGCCAGTAGTATAGGACATCCATACGAGCAGTACTTC. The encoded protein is CASSIGHPYEQYF. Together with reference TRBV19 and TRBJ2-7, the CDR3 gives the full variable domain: DGGITQSPKYLFRKEGQNVTLSCEQNLNHDAMYWYRQDPGQGLRLIYYSQIVNDFQKGDIAEGYSVSREKKESFPLTVTSAQKNPTAFYLCASSIGHPYEQYFGPGTRLTVT.

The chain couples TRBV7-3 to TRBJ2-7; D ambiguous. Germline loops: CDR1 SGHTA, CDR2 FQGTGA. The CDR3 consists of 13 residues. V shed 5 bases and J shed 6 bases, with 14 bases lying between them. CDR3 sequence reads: CASSLGQAGEQYF. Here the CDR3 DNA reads TGTGCCAGCAGCCTCGGCCAGGCTGGCGAGCAGTACTTC.

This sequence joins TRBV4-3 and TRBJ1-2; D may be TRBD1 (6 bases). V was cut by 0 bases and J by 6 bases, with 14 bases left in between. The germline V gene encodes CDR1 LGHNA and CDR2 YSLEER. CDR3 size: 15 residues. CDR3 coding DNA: TGCGCCAGCAGCCAAGAGCACAGGGCGATGAATGGCTACACCTTC. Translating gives CASSQEHRAMNGYTF.

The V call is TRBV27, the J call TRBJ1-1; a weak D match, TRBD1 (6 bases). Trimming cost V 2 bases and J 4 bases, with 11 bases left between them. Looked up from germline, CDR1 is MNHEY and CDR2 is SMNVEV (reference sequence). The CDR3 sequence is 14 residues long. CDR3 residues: CASSLTGRVTEAFF. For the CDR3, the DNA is TGTGCCAGCAGTTTAACAGGGCGAGTCACTGAAGCTTTCTTT.

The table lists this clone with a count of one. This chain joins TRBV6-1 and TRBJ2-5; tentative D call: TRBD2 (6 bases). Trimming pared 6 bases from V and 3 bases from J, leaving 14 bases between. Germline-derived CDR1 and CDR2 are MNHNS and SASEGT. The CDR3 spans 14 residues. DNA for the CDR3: TGTGCCAGCAGCCCAGGGACTTTGAAAGAGACCCAGTACTTC. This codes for CASSPGTLKETQYF.

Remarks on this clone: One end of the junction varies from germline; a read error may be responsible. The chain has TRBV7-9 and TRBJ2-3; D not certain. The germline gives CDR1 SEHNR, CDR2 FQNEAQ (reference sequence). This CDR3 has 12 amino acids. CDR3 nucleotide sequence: TGTTCCAGCAGCTTTTTAGCAGATACGCAGTATTTT. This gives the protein CSSSFLADTQYF.

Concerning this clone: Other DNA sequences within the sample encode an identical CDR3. The CDR3 here is CASSVGLADTDTQYF. CDR3 DNA: TGTGCCAGCAGCGTCGGACTAGCGGACACAGATACGCAGTATTTT. The chain employs TRBV7-3 and TRBJ2-3; 10 nucleotides line up with TRBD2. The J segment lost 2 bases and the V segment lost 5 bases, leaving 4 bases of the junction unmatched. CDR3 length equals 15 residues. Germline values: CDR1 SGHTA, CDR2 FQGTGA.

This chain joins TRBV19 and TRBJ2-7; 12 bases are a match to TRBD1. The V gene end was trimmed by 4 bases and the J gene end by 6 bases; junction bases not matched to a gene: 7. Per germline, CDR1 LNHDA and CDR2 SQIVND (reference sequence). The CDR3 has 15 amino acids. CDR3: CASSTPGTGGAEQYF. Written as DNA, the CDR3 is TGTGCCAGTAGTACCCCCGGGACAGGGGGCGCCGAGCAGTACTTC.

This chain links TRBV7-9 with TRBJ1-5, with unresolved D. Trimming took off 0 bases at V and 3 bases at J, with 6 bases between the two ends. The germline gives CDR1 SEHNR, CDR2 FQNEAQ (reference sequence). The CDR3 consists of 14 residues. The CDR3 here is CASSLAEYNQPQHF. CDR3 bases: TGTGCCAGCAGCTTAGCGGAGTACAATCAGCCCCAGCATTTT.

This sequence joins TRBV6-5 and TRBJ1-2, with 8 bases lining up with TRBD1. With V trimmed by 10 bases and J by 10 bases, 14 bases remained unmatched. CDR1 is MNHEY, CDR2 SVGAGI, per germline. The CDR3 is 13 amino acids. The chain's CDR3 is CAISPDRANVYTF. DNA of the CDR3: TGTGCCATCTCCCCGGACAGGGCGAATGTCTACACCTTC.

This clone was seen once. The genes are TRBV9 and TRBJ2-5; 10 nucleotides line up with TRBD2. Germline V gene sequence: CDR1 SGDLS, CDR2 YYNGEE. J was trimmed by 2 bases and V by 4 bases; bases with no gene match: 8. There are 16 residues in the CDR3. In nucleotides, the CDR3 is TGTGCCAGCAGCCCAGGACTAGCGGAGACTCAAGAGACCCAGTACTTC. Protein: CASSPGLAETQETQYF.

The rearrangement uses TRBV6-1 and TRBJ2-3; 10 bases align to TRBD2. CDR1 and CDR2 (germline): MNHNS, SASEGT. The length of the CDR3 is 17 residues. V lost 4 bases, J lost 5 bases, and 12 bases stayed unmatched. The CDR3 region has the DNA TGTGCCAGCAGTGGAGGGACTAGCGCGCAACCTAGAGATACGCAGTATTTT. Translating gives CASSGGTSAQPRDTQYF.

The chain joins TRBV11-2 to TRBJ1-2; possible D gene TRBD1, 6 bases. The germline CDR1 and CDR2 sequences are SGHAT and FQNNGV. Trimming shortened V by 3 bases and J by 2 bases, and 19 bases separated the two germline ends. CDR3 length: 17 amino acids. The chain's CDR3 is CASSLRRGTNLNYGYTF. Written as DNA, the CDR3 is TGTGCCAGCAGCTTGAGACGAGGGACAAATTTAAACTATGGCTACACCTTC.

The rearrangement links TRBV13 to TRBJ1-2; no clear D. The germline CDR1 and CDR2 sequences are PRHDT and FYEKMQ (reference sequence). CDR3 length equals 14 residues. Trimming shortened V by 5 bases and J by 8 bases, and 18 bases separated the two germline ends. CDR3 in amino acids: CASSLLPDLRGYTF. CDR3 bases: TGTGCCAGCAGCCTCCTCCCCGACCTCAGGGGCTACACCTTC.

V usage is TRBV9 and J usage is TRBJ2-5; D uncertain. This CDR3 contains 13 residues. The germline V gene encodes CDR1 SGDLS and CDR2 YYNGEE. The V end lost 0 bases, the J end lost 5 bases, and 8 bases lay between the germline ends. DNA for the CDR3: TGTGCCAGCAGCGTAGACAGCACCGAGACCCAGTACTTC. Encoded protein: CASSVDSTETQYF.

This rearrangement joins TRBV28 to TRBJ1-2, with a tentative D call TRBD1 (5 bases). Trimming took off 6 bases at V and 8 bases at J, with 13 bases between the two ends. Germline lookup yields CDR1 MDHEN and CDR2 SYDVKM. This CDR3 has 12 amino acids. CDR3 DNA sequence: TGTGCCAGCAGACCGACAGTGGACGGCTACACCTTC. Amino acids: CASRPTVDGYTF.

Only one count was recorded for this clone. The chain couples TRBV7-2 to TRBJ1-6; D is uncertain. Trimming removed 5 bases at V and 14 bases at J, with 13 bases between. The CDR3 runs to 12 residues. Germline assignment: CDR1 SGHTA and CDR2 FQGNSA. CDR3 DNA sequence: TGTGCCAGCAGCCTAGGCTGGTTAGCCCTCCACTTT. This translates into CASSLGWLALHF. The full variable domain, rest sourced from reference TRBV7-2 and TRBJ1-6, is GAGVSQSPSNKVTEKGKDVELRCDPISGHTALYWYRQSLGQGLEFLIYFQGNSAPDKSGLPSDRFSAERTGGSVSTLTIQRTQQEDSAVYLCASSLGWLALHFGNGTRLTVT.